A few counts support the clone carrying this TCR beta chain. Its antigen remains unknown. This sample was included in a study of early T cells in non-severe SARS-CoV-2 infection. Across the whole study: Investigators sequenced bulk RNA drawn from unsorted whole blood, and chains remained unpaired.

Study-wide results and caveats: Matches to VDJdb favored anti-spike CD8 responses and missed private and CD4 specificities.

The TCR library protocol was used to attach unique molecular identifiers. These identifiers were attached to individual cDNA molecules. MiXCR, applied by TCRdb to the 5' RACE reads, yields one record per CDR3 protein. The top ten clones hold approximately 5.9% of a sample with 68,000 or so distinct CDR3 sequences, 11% of them seen once. The CDR3 totals 13 residues. The V gene lost 7 bases and the J gene lost 5 bases, with 11 bases spanning the gap. CDR1 is SGHAT, CDR2 FQNNGV, per germline. This chain uses TRBV11-2 with TRBJ2-2; a weak D match, TRBD1 (5 bases). The sequence was obtained from an adult who was a healthcare worker with PCR-confirmed SARS-CoV-2 infection or an uninfected control (not recorded which). The sequenced sample was whole blood. This CDR3 is CASNYQGTGELFF. The DNA for the CDR3 is TGTGCCAGCAACTACCAGGGTACCGGGGAGCTGTTTTTT. The entire variable domain, with the rest obtained from reference TRBV11-2 and TRBJ2-2, is as follows: EAGVAQSPRYKIIEKRQSVAFWCNPISGHATLYWYQQILGQGPKLLIQFQNNGVVDDSQLPKDRFSAERLKGVDSTLKIQPAKLEDSAVYLCASNYQGTGELFFGEGSRLTVL.